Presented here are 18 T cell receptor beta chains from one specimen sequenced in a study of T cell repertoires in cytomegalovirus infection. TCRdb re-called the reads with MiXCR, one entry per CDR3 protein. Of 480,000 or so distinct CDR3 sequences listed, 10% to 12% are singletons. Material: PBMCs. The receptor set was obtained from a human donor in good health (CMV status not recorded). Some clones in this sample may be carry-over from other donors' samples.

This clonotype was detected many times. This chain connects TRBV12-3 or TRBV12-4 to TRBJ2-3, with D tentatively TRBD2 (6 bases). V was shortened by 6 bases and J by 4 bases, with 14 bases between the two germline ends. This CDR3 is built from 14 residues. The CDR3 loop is CASRRDGGSDTQYF. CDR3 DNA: TGTGCCAGCAGAAGGGACGGAGGGTCAGATACGCAGTATTTT.

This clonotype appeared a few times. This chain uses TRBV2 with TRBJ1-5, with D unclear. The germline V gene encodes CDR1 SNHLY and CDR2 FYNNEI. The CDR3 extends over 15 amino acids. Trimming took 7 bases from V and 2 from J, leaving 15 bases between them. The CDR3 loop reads CASILDSGGNQPQHF. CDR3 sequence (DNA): TGTGCCAGCATTCTGGATTCTGGTGGCAATCAGCCCCAGCATTTT.

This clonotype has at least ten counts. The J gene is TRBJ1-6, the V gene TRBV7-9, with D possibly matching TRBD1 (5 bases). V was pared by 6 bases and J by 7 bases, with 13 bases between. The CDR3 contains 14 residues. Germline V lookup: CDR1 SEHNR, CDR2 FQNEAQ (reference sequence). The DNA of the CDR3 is TGTGCCAGCAGTTTGACCTGGGGGAATTCACCCCTCCACTTT. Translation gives CASSLTWGNSPLHF.

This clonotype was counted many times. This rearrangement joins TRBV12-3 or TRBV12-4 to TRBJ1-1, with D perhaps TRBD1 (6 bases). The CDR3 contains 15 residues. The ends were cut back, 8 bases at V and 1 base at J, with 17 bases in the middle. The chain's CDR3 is CASLRGARPNTEAFF. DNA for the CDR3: TGTGCCAGCCTCCGGGGGGCGCGTCCGAACACTGAAGCTTTCTTT.

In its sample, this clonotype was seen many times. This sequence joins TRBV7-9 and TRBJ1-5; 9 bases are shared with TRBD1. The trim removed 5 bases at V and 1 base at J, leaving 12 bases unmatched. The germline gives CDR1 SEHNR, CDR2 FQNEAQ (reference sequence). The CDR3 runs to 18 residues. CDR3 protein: CASSKEGQGHSSNQPQHF. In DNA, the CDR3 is TGTGCCAGCAGCAAGGAAGGACAGGGGCATTCCAGCAATCAGCCCCAGCATTTT.

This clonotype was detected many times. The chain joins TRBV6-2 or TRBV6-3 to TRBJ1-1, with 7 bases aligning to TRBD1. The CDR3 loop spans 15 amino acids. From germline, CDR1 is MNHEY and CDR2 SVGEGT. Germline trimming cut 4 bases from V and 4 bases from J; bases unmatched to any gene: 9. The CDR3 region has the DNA TGTGCCAGCAGTTCGCGGGATAGGGGGCCCACTGAAGCTTTCTTT. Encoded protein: CASSSRDRGPTEAFF.

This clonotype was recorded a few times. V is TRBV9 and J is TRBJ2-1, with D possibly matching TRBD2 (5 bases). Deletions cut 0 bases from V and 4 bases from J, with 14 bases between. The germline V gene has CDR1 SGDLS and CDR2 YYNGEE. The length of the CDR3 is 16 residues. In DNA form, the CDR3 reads TGTGCCAGCAGCGTAGACGGGGATCTCGTTTACAATGAGCAGTTCTTC. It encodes CASSVDGDLVYNEQFF.

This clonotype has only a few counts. The CDR3: CASSSSPTSGTDTQYF. DNA of the CDR3: TGTGCCAGCAGCTCCTCTCCTACCAGCGGCACAGATACGCAGTATTTT. The chain recombines TRBV7-9 with TRBJ2-3; D unresolved. The length of the CDR3 is 16 residues. Germline V gene sequence: CDR1 SEHNR, CDR2 FQNEAQ (reference sequence). Trimming removed 4 bases at V and 1 base at J, with 15 bases between.

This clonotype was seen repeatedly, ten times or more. The CDR3 sequence is CASSPRFLLDREAKNEQFF. CDR3 nucleotide sequence: TGTGCCAGCAGTCCCCGATTTCTACTGGACAGGGAGGCGAAAAATGAGCAGTTCTTC. The genes are TRBV4-2 and TRBJ2-1; 8 nucleotides agree with TRBD1. From germline, CDR1 is LGHNA and CDR2 YNFKEQ. The CDR3 has 19 amino acids. The trim removed 6 bases at V and 7 bases at J, leaving 23 bases unmatched.

This CDR3 is CASSIVRGRTQPQHF. The CDR3, as DNA: TGTGCCAGTAGTATAGTCAGGGGGCGAACTCAGCCCCAGCATTTT. The chain joins TRBV19 to TRBJ1-5, with 8 bases matching TRBD1. In germline, CDR1 is LNHDA, CDR2 SQIVND (reference sequence). The CDR3 loop spans 15 amino acids. V shed 1 base and J 6 bases; nucleotides not matched to a gene: 5.

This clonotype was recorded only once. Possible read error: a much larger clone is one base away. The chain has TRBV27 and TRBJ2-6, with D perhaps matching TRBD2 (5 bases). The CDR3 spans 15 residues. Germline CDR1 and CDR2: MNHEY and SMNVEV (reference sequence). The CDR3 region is CASSFGWTGTNVLTF. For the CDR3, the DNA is TGTGCCAGCAGTTTTGGATGGACTGGGACCAACGTCCTGACTTTC.

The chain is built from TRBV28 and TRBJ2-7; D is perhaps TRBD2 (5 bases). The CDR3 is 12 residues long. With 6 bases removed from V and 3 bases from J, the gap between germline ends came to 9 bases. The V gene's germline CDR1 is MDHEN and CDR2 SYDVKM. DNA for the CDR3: TGTGCCAGCAGACTAGGGATCTACGAGCAGTACTTC. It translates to CASRLGIYEQYF.

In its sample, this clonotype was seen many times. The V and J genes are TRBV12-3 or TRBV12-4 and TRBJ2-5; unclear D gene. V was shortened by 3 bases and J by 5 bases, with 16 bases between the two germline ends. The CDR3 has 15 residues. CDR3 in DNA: TGTGCCAGCAGTTTTAGGCGGATACTTTGGGAGACCCAGTACTTC. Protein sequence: CASSFRRILWETQYF.

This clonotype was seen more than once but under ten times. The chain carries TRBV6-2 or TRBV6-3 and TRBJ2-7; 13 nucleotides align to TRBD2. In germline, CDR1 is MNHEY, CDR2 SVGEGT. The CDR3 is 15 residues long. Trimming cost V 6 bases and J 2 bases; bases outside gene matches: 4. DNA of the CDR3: TGTGCCAGCAGAAATGGACTAGCGGGGGCCTACGAGCAGTACTTC. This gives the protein CASRNGLAGAYEQYF.

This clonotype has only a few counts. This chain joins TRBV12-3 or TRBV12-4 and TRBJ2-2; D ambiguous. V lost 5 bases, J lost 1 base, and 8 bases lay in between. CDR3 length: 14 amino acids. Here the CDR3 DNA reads TGTGCCAGCAGTATGGACCAGAACACCGGGGAGCTGTTTTTT. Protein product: CASSMDQNTGELFF.

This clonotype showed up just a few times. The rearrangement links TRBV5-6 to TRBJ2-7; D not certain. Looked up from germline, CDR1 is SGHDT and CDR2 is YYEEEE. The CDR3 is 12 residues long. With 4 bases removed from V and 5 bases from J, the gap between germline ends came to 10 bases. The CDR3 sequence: CASSPGNNEQYF. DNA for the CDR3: TGTGCCAGCAGCCCAGGCAATAACGAGCAGTACTTC.

The CDR3 loop is CSAGRDNNSPLHF. DNA of the CDR3: TGCAGTGCTGGTAGGGACAACAATTCACCCCTCCACTTT. The V gene is TRBV20-1, the J gene TRBJ1-6; D is perhaps TRBD1 (6 bases). There are 13 residues in the CDR3. Germline-derived CDR1 and CDR2 are DFQATT and SNEGSKA (reference sequence). V was shortened by 5 bases and J by 7 bases, with 12 bases between the two germline ends.

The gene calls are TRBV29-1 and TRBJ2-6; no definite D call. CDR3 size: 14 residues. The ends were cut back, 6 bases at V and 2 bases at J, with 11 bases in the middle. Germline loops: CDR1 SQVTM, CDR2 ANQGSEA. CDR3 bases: TGCAGCGTCCGGCTCCTCGCTGGGGCCAACGTCCTGACTTTC. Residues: CSVRLLAGANVLTF.